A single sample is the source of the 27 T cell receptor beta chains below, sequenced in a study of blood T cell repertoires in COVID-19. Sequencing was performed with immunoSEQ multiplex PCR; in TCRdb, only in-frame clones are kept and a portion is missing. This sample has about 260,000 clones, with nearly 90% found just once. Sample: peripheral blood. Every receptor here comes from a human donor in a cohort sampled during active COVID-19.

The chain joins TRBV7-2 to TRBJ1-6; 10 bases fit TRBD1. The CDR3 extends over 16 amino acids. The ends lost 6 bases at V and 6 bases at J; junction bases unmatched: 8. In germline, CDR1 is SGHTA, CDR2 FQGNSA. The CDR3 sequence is CASSWGGTGANSPLHF. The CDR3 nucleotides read TGTGCCAGCAGTTGGGGAGGGACAGGGGCTAATTCACCCCTCCACTTT. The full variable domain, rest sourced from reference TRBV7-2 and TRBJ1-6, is GAGVSQSPSNKVTEKGKDVELRCDPISGHTALYWYRQSLGQGLEFLIYFQGNSAPDKSGLPSDRFSAERTGGSVSTLTIQRTQQEDSAVYLCASSWGGTGANSPLHFGNGTRLTVT.

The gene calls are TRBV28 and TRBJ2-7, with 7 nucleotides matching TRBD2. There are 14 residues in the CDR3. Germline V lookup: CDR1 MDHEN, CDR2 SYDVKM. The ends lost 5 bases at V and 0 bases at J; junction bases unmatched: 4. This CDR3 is CASSPSGGSYEQYF. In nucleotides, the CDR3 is TGTGCCAGCAGTCCCTCGGGGGGCTCCTACGAGCAGTACTTC.

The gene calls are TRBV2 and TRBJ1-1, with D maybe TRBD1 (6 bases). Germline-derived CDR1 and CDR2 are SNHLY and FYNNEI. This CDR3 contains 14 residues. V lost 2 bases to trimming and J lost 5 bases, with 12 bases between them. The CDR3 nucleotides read TGTGCCAGCAGTGAACAAGGGAGGGGGACTGAAGCTTTCTTT. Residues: CASSEQGRGTEAFF.

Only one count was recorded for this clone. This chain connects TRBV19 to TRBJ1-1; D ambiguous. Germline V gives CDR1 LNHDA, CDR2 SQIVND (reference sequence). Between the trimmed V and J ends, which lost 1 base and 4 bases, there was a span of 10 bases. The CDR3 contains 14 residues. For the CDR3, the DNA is TGTGCCAGTAGTATAGTTGGAGTACCCACTGAAGCTTTCTTT. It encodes CASSIVGVPTEAFF.

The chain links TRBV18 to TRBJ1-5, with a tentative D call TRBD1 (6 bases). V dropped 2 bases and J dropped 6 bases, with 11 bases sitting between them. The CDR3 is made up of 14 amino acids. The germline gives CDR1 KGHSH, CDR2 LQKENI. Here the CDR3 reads CASSPELGGQPQHF. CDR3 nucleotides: TGTGCCAGCTCACCAGAGTTAGGGGGTCAGCCCCAGCATTTT. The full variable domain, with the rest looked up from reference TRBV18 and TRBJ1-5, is NAGVMQNPRHLVRRRGQEARLRCSPMKGHSHVYWYRQLPEEGLKFMVYLQKENIIDESGMPKERFSAEFPKEGPSILRIQQVVRGDSAAYFCASSPELGGQPQHFGDGTRLSIL.

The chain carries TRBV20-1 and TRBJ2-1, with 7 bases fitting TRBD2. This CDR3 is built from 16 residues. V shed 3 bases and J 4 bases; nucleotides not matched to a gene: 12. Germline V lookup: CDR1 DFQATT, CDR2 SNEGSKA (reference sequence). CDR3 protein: CSASHGRGFRYNEQFF. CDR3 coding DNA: TGCAGTGCTAGTCATGGGAGGGGCTTTCGGTACAATGAGCAGTTCTTC.

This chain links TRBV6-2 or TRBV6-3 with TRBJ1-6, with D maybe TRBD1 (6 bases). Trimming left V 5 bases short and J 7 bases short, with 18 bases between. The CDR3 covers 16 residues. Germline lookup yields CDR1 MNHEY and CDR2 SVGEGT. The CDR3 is CASSRPQGFVNSPLHF. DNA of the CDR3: TGTGCCAGCAGTCGCCCGCAGGGGTTCGTGAATTCACCCCTCCACTTT.

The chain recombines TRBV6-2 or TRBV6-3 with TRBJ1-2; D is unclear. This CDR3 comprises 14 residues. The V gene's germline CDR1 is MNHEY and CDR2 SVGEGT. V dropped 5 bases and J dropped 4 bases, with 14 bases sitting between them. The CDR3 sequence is CASSREGFTYGYTF. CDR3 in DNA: TGTGCCAGCAGTCGGGAGGGTTTCACCTATGGCTACACCTTC.

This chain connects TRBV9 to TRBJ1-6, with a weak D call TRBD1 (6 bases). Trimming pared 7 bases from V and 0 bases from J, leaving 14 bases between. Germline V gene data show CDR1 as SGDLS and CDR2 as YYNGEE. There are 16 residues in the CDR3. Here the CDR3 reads CASSPQGSSYNSPLHF. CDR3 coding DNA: TGTGCCAGCTCCCCACAGGGAAGCTCCTATAATTCACCCCTCCACTTT.

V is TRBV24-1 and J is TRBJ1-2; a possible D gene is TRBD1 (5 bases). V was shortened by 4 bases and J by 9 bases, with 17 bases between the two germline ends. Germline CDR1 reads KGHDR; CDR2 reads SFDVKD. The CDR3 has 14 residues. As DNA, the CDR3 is TGTGCCACCAGTGAGGGAGGGACGGTAATTAGCTACACCTTC. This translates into CATSEGGTVISYTF.

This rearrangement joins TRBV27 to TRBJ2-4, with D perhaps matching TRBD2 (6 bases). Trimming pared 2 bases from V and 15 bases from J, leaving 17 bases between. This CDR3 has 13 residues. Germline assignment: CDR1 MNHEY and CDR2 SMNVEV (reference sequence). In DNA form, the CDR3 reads TGTGCCAGCAGTTTAAGGGGACCCGGAGGGATGTACTTC. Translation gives CASSLRGPGGMYF.

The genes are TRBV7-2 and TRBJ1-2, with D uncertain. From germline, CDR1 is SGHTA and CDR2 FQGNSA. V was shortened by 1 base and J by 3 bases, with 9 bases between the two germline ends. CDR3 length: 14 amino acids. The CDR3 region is CASSLVATDYGYTF. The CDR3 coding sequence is TGTGCCAGCAGCTTAGTCGCAACAGACTATGGCTACACCTTC.

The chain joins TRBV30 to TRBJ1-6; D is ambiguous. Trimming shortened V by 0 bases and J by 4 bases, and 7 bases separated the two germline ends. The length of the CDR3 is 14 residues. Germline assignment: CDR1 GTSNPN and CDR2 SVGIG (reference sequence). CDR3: CAWSVSHYNSPLHF. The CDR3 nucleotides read TGTGCCTGGAGTGTGTCACATTATAATTCACCCCTCCACTTT.

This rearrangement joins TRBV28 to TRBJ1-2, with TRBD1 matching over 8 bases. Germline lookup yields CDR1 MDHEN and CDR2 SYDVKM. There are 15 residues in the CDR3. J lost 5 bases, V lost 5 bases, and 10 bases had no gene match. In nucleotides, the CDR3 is TGTGCCAGCAGTCCAAACGACAGGGGCCGATATGGCTACACCTTC. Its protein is CASSPNDRGRYGYTF.

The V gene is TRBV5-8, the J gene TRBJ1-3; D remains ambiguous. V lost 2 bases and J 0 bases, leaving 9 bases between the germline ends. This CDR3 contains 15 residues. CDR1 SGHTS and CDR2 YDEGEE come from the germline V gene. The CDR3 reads CASSLTPSSGNTIYF. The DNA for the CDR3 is TGTGCCAGCAGCTTAACTCCGTCCTCTGGAAACACCATATATTTT.

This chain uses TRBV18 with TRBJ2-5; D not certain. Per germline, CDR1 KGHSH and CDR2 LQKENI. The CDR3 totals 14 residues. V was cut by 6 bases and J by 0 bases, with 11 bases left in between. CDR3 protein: CASSPATYQETQYF. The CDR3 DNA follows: TGTGCCAGCTCCCCCGCTACCTACCAAGAGACCCAGTACTTC.

The chain's CDR3 is CASSSGLAEGPSSYEQYF. CDR3 bases: TGTGCCAGCAGCTCCGGACTAGCGGAGGGCCCTAGCTCCTACGAGCAGTACTTC. The gene calls are TRBV7-6 and TRBJ2-7; 10 positions agree with TRBD2. The CDR3 sequence is 18 residues long. CDR1 is SGHVS and CDR2 is FNYEAQ in the germline V gene. Trimming cost V 4 bases and J 0 bases; bases outside gene matches: 12.

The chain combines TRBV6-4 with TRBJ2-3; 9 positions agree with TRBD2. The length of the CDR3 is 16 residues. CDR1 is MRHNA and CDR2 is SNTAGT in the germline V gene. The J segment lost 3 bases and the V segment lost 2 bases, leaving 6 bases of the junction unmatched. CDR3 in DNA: TGTGCCAGCAGTGACACCGGACTAGCGCTGACAGATACGCAGTATTTT. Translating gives CASSDTGLALTDTQYF.

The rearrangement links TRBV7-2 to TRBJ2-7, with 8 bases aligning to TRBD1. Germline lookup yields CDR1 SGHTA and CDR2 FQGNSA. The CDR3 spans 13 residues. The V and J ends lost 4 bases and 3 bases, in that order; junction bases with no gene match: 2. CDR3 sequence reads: CASSSQGGYEQYF. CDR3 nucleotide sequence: TGTGCCAGCAGCTCACAGGGGGGCTACGAGCAGTACTTC.

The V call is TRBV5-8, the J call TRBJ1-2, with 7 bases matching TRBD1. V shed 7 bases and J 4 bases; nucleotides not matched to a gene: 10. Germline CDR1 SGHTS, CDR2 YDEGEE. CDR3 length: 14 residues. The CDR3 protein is CASSRTGLGYGYTF. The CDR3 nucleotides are TGTGCCAGCTCTCGGACAGGTTTGGGCTATGGCTACACCTTC. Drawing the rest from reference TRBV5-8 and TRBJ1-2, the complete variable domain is EAGVTQSPTHLIKTRGQQATLRCSPISGHTSVYWYQQALGLGLQFLLWYDEGEERNRGNFPPRFSGRQFPNYSSELNVNALELEDSALYLCASSRTGLGYGYTFGSGTRLTVV.

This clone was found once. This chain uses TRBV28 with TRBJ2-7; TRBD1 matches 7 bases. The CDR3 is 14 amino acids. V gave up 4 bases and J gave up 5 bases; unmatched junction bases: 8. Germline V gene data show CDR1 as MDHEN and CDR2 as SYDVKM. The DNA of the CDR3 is TGTGCCAGCAGTTCCCCTTACAGGGGCCACGAGCAGTACTTC. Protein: CASSSPYRGHEQYF.

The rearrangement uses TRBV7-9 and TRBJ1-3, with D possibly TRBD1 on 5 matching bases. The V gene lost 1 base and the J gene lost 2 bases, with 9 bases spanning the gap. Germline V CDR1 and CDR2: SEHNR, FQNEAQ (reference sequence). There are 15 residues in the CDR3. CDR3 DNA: TGTGCCAGCAGCTTAGTCCGGGGGGCTGGAAACACCATATATTTT. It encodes CASSLVRGAGNTIYF. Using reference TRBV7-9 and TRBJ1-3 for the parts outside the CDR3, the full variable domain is DTGVSQNPRHKITKRGQNVTFRCDPISEHNRLYWYRQTLGQGPEFLTYFQNEAQLEKSRLLSDRFSAERPKGSFSTLEIQRTEQGDSAMYLCASSLVRGAGNTIYFGEGSWLTVV.

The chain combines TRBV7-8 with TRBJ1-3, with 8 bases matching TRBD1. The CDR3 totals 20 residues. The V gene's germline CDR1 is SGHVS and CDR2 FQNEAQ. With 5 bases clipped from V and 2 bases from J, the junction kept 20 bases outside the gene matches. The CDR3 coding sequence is TGTGCCAGCAGCCGTCACACGGGGGACGACAGGGGACGGGCTGGAAACACCATATATTTT. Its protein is CASSRHTGDDRGRAGNTIYF.

The CDR3, as DNA: TGTGCCACCAGTGGGCGGGACAGAGGCTACACCTTC. It is translated as CATSGRDRGYTF. The chain uses TRBV24-1 and TRBJ1-2, with TRBD1 matching 7 bases. The CDR3 has 12 residues. J lost 8 bases, V lost 5 bases, and 4 bases had no gene match. Germline V gene sequence: CDR1 KGHDR, CDR2 SFDVKD.

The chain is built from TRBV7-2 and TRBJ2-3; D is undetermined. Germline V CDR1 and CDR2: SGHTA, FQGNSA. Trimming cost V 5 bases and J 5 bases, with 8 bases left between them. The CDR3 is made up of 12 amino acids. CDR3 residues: CASSPEVDTQYF. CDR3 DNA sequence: TGTGCCAGCAGCCCCGAGGTAGATACGCAGTATTTT.

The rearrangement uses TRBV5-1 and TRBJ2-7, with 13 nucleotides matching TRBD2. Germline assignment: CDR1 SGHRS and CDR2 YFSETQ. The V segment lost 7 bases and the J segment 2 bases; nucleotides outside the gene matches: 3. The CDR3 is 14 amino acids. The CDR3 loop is CASGTSGTAYEQYF. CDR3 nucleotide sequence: TGCGCCAGCGGGACTAGCGGGACCGCCTACGAGCAGTACTTC.

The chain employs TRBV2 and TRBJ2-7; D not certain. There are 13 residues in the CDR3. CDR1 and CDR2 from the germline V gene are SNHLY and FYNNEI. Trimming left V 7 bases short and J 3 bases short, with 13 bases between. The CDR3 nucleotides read TGTGCCAGCACCTCCGATTACTTCTACGAGCAGTACTTC. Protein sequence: CASTSDYFYEQYF.